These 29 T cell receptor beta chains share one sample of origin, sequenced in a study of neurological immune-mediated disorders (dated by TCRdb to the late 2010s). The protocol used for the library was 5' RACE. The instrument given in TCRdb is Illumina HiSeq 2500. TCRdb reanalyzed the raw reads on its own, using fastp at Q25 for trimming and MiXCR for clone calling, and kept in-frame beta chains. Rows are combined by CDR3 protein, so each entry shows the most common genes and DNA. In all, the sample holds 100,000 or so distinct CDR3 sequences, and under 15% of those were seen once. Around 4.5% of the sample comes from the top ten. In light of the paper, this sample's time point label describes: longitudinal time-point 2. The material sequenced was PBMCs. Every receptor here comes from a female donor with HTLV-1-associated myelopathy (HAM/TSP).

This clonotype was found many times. CDR3 region: CASRGRVETQYF. The CDR3 nucleotides read TGTGCCAGCAGGGGGAGGGTTGAGACCCAGTACTTC. The chain combines TRBV7-8 with TRBJ2-5; 7 nucleotides align to TRBD2. The germline V gene has CDR1 SGHVS and CDR2 FQNEAQ. J lost 5 bases, V lost 6 bases, and 3 bases had no gene match. The CDR3 is 12 residues long. The whole variable domain, remainder taken from reference TRBV7-8 and TRBJ2-5, is GAGVSQSPRYKVAKRGQDVALRCDPISGHVSLFWYQQALGQGPEFLTYFQNEAQLDKSGLPSDRFFAERPEGSVSTLKIQRTQQEDSAVYLCASRGRVETQYFGPGTRLLVL.

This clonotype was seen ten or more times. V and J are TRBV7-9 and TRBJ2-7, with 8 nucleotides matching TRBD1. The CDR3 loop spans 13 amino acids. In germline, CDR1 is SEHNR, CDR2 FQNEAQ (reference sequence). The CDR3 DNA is TGTGCTTATCCGTCGGACAGGGAACACGAGCAGTACTTC. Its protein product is CAYPSDREHEQYF.

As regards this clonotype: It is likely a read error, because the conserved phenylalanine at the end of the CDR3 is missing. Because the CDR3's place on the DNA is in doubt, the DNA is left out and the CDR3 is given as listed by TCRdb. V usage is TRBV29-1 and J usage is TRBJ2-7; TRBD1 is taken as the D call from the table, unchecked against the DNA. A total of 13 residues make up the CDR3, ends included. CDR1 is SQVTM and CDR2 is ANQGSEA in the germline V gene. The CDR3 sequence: CSVGATPGYEQNL.

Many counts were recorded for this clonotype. The chain's CDR3 is CASSVGTQGSETQYF. The CDR3 DNA follows: TGTGCCAGCAGCGTAGGGACGCAAGGGTCGGAGACCCAGTACTTC. The chain recombines TRBV9 with TRBJ2-5; D remains unclear. Trimming took off 0 bases at V and 5 bases at J, with 14 bases between the two ends. Germline CDR1 is SGDLS and CDR2 is YYNGEE. This CDR3 is 15 amino acids long. The full variable domain, in which reference TRBV9 and TRBJ2-5 provide the parts outside the CDR3, is DSGVTQTPKHLITATGQRVTLRCSPRSGDLSVYWYQQSLDQGLQFLIQYYNGEERAKGNILERFSAQQFPDLHSELNLSSLELGDSALYFCASSVGTQGSETQYFGPGTRLLVL.

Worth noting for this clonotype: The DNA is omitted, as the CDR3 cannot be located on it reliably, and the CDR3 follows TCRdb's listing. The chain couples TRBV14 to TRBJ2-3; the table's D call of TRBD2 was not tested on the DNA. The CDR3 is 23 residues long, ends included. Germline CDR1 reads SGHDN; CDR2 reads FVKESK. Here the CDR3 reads CASSQGDWTYEQYFGPGTDTQYF.

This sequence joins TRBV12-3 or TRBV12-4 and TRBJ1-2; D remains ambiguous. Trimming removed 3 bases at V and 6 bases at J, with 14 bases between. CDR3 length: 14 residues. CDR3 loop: CASSLTSLGNGYTF. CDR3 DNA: TGTGCCAGCAGTTTGACAAGCCTCGGAAATGGCTACACCTTC.

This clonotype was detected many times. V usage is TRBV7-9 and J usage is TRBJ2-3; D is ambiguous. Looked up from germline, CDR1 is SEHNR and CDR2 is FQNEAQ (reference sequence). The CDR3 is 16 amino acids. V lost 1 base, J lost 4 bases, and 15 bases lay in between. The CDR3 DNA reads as TGTGCCAGCAGCTTAGTTACCGGCCCAAGCGCAGATACGCAGTATTTT. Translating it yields CASSLVTGPSADTQYF.

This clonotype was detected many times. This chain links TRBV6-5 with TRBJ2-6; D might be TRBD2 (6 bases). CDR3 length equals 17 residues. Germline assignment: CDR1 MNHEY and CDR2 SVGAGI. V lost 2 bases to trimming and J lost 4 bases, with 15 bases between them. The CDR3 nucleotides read TGTGCCAGCAGTTACATCTTCGGGGGTCCCGGGGCCAACGTCCTGACTTTC. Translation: CASSYIFGGPGANVLTF.

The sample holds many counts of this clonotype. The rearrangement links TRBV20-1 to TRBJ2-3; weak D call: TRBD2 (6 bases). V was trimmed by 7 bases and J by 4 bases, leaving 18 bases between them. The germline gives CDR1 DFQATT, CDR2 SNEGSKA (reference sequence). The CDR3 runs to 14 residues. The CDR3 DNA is TGCAGTGAGGTCCAGGGAGGTAGGGCAGATACGCAGTATTTT. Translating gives CSEVQGGRADTQYF.

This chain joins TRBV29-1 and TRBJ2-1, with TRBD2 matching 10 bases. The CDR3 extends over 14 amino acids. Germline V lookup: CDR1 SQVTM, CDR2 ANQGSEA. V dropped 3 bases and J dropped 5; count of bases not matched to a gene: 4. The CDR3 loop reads CSVDPSGGNNEQFF. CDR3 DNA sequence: TGCAGCGTTGACCCTAGCGGGGGCAACAATGAGCAGTTCTTC.

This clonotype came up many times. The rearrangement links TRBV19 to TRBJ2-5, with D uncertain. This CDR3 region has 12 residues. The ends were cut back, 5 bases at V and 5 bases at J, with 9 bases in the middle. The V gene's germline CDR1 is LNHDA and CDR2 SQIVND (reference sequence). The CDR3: CASSSGGETQYF. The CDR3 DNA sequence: TGTGCCAGTAGTTCGGGCGGCGAGACCCAGTACTTC.

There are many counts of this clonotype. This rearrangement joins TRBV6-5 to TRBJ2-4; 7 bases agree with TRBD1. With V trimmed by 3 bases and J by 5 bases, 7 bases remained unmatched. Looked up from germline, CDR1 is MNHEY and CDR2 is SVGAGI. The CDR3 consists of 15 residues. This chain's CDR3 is CASSYTPGTENIQYF. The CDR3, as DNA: TGTGCCAGCAGTTATACGCCCGGGACAGAAAACATTCAGTACTTC.

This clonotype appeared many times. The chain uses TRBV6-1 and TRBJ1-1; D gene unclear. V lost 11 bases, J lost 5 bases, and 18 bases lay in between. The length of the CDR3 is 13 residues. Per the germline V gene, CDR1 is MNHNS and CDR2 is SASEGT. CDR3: CASLGVTETEAFF. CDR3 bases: TGTGCCTCCCTTGGGGTAACGGAGACTGAAGCTTTCTTT.

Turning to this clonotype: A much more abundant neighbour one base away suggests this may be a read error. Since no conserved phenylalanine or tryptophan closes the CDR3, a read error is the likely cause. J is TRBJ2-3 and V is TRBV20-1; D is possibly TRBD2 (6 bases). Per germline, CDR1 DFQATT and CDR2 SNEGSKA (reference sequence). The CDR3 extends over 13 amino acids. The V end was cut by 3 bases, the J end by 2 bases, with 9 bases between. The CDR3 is CSASGGDTDTQYS. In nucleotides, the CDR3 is TGCAGTGCTAGCGGGGGAGACACAGATACGCAGTATTCT.

DNA for the CDR3: TGTGCCACCAGTGACAGGAACTCCTACAATGAGCAGTTCTTC. As protein: CATSDRNSYNEQFF. The chain carries TRBV24-1 and TRBJ2-1; unclear D gene. Germline CDR1 KGHDR, CDR2 SFDVKD. CDR3 length: 14 amino acids. V shed 4 bases and J shed 0 bases, with 6 bases lying between them.

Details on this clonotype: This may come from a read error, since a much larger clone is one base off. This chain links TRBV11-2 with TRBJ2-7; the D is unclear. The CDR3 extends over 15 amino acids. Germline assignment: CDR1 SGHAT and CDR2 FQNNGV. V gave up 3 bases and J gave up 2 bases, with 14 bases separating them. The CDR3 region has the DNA TGTGCCAGCAGCTTTTCCTGTTCGAGAACCTACGAGCAGTACTTC. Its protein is CASSFSCSRTYEQYF. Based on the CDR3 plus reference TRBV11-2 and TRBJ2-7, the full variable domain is EAGVAQSPRYKIIEKRQSVAFWCNPISGHATLYWYQQILGQGPKLLIQFQNNGVVDDSQLPKDRFSAERLKGVDSTLKIQPAKLEDSAVYLCASSFSCSRTYEQYFGPGTRLTVT.

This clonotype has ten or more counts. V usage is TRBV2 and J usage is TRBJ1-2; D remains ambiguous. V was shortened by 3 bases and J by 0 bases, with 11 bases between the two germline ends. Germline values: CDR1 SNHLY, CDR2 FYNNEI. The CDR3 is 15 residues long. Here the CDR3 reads CASSDLGKSNYGYTF. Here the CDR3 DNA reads TGTGCCAGCAGTGATTTAGGGAAATCTAACTATGGCTACACCTTC.

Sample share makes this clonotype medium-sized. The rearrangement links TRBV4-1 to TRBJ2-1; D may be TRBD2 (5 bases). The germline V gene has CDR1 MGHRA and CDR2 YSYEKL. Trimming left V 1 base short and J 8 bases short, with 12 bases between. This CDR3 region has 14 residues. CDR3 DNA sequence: TGCGCCAGCAGCCAAGGGGTAGCGAGGGATGAGCAGTTCTTC. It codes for CASSQGVARDEQFF.

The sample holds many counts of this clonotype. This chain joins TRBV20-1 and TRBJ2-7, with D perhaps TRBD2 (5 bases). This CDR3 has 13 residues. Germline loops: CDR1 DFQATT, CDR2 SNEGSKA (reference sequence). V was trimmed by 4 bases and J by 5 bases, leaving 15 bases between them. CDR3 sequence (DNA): TGCAGTGCTACGGGGTCGGCGATGGACGAGCAGTACTTC. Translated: CSATGSAMDEQYF.

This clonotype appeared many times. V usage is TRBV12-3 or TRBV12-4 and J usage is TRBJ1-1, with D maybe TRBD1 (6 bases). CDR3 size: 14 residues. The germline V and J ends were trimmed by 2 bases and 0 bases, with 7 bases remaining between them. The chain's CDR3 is CASSLQGLNTEAFF. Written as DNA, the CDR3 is TGTGCCAGCAGTTTACAGGGGCTGAACACTGAAGCTTTCTTT.

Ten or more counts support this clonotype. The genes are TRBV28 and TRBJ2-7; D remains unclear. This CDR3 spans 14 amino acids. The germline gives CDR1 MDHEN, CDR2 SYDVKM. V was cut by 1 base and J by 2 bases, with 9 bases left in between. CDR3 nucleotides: TGTGCCAGCAGTTTATATGGCAGTACCTACGAGCAGTACTTC. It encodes CASSLYGSTYEQYF.

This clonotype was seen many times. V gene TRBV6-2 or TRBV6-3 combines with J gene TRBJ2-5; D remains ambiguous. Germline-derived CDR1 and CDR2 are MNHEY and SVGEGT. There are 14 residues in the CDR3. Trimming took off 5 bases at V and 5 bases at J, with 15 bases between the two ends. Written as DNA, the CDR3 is TGTGCCAGCAGTAAGACCCACTTGGGGGAGACCCAGTACTTC. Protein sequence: CASSKTHLGETQYF.

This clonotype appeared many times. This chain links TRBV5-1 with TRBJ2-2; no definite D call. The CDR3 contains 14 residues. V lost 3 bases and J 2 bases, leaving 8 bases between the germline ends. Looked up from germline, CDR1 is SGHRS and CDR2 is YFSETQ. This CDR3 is CASSSGQNTGELFF. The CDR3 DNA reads TGCGCCAGCAGCTCCGGTCAAAACACCGGGGAGCTGTTTTTT.

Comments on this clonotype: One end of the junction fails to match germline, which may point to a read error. The CDR3 coding sequence is TGTGCCAGCAGTGTACGGTCAGGCATTAGCACAGATTCGCAGTATTTT. This gives the protein CASSVRSGISTDSQYF. This sequence joins TRBV27 and TRBJ2-3; D ambiguous. Germline-derived CDR1 and CDR2 are MNHEY and SMNVEV (reference sequence). The CDR3 contains 16 residues.

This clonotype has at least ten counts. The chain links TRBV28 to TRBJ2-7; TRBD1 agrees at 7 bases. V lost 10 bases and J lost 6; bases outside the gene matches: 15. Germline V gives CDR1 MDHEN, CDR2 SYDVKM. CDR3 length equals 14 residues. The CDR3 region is CATSPPRQGPEQYF. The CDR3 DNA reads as TGTGCCACCTCCCCCCCCAGACAGGGACCCGAGCAGTACTTC.

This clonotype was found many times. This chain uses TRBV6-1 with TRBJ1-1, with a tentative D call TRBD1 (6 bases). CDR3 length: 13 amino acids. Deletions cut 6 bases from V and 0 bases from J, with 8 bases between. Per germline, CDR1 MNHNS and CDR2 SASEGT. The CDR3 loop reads CASRQGLNTEAFF. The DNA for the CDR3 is TGTGCCAGCAGACAGGGTTTGAACACTGAAGCTTTCTTT.

CDR3 bases: TGTGCCAGCAGTTTAGACCCGGGTCGGTACACTGAAGCTTTCTTT. It is translated as CASSLDPGRYTEAFF. The genes are TRBV12-3 or TRBV12-4 and TRBJ1-1; D call uncertain. There are 15 residues in the CDR3. Trimming removed 1 base from V and 3 bases from J, with 12 bases in between.

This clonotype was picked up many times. CDR3 nucleotide sequence: TGTGCCAGCAGCGTAGGACCGGGACGTCCCATCAGTGAGCAGTTCTTC. It yields the protein CASSVGPGRPISEQFF. The chain carries TRBV7-8 and TRBJ2-1, with D perhaps given as TRBD1 or TRBD2 (5 bases each). Germline V CDR1 and CDR2: SGHVS, FQNEAQ. This CDR3 has 16 amino acids. The germline V and J ends were trimmed by 5 bases and 9 bases, with 23 bases remaining between them.

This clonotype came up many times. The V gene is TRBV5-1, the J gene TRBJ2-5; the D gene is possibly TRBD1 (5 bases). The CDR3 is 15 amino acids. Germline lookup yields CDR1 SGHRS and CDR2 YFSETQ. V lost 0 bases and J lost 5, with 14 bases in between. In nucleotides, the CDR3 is TGCGCCAGCAGCTTGGCCGGGCAGGGCGGCGAGACCCAGTACTTC. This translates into CASSLAGQGGETQYF. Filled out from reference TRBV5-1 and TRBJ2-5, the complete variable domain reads KAGVTQTPRYLIKTRGQQVTLSCSPISGHRSVSWYQQTPGQGLQFLFEYFSETQRNKGNFPGRFSGRQFSNSRSEMNVSTLELGDSALYLCASSLAGQGGETQYFGPGTRLLVL.